These T cell receptor beta chains were read from a single sample in a study of blood T cells in healthy people across ages. In TCRdb, the 5' RACE reads were re-called with MiXCR into one record per CDR3 protein. The data show about 670,000 distinct CDR3 sequences, with about 51% seen just once and roughly 14% held by the top ten. What was sequenced was blood. The receptors were sampled from a woman at least 80 years old in good health. Both conserved end residues are part of each CDR3. A D gene is named only where the DNA matches it firmly. Expanded clones are given a class, and other clones once, few, many or no size at all.

CDR3aa | CDR3nt | j_gene | d_gene | abundance | v_gene
CASSHLQGGGAEAFF | TGCGCCAGCAGCCACCTACAAGGTGGTGGCGCTGAAGCTTTCTTT | TRBJ1-1 | . | . | TRBV4-3
CASSLAVGSYEQYF | TGTGCCAGCAGCTTAGCGGTGGGGTCCTACGAGCAGTACTTC | TRBJ2-7 | . | . | TRBV7-2
CASSKLNEQYF | TGTGCCAGCAGTAAGTTGAATGAGCAGTACTTC | TRBJ2-7 | . | few | TRBV6-2/TRBV6-3
CATLRTDLYEQYF | TGTGCCACCTTAAGGACAGATCTCTACGAGCAGTACTTC | TRBJ2-7 | . | . | TRBV2
CASSLSWESGYGYTF | TGTGCCAGCAGCTTATCCTGGGAATCTGGGTATGGCTACACCTTC | TRBJ1-2 | . | . | TRBV7-3
CAWRRRNEQYF | TGTGCCTGGAGACGGCGGAACGAGCAGTACTTC | TRBJ2-7 | . | . | TRBV30
CASSYSIRTDGYTF | TGTGCCAGCAGTTACTCGATTAGGACAGATGGCTACACCTTC | TRBJ1-2 | . | many | TRBV6-5
CAGSLQVASQNYEQYF | TGTGCCGGCAGCCTCCAGGTGGCTTCCCAGAACTACGAGCAGTACTTC | TRBJ2-7 | . | few | TRBV14
CASSKVPAGEQETQYF | TGTGCCAGCAGCAAGGTGCCAGCGGGAGAACAAGAGACCCAGTACTTC | TRBJ2-5 | TRBD2 | . | TRBV7-2
CASSEWDRENSPLHF | TGTGCCAGCAGTGAATGGGACAGGGAGAATTCACCCCTCCACTTT | TRBJ1-6 | TRBD1 | many | TRBV25-1
CSALPLGPSGNTIYF | TGCAGTGCTCTGCCATTGGGGCCCTCTGGAAACACCATATATTTT | TRBJ1-3 | . | . | TRBV20-1
CASSPQRLNTEAFF | TGCGCCAGCAGCCCCCAGAGATTGAACACTGAAGCTTTCTTT | TRBJ1-1 | . | once | TRBV5-1
CASTRPDLYEQYF | TGCGCCAGCACCCGTCCGGACCTCTACGAGCAGTACTTC | TRBJ2-7 | . | . | TRBV4-3
CSAGHQDTQYF | TGCAGCGCTGGACATCAAGATACGCAGTATTTT | TRBJ2-3 | . | many | TRBV29-1
CASSLLGATVGTGELFF | TGTGCCAGCAGCCTCCTAGGGGCCACGGTTGGCACCGGGGAGCTGTTTTTT | TRBJ2-2 | . | . | TRBV11-2
CASSSHGTSGSREQYF | TGTGCCAGCAGTTCTCACGGGACTAGCGGATCGAGGGAGCAGTATTTT | TRBJ2-3 | TRBD2 | . | TRBV12-3/TRBV12-4
CASSRPSTGREETQYF | TGTGCCAGCAGTCGACCCTCGACAGGGCGGGAGGAGACCCAGTACTTC | TRBJ2-5 | . | once | TRBV6-6
CASSPGTEKLFF | TGTGCCAGCAGTCCCGGGACAGAAAAACTGTTTTTT | TRBJ1-4 | . | . | TRBV12-3/TRBV12-4
CASRTGLAGGYNEQFF | TGTGCCAGCAGAACCGGACTAGCGGGGGGCTACAATGAGCAGTTCTTC | TRBJ2-1 | TRBD2 | many | TRBV11-2
CASSERHYEQYF | TGTGCCAGCAGTGAACGGCACTACGAGCAGTACTTC | TRBJ2-7 | . | . | TRBV2
CASGPESQYF | TGTGCCAGCGGCCCGGAATCCCAGTACTTC | TRBJ2-5 | . | few | TRBV28
CSVRDRVETQYF | TGCAGCGTCCGGGACAGGGTGGAGACCCAGTACTTC | TRBJ2-5 | TRBD1 | . | TRBV29-1
CASSQKAVLHFNEQFF | TGTGCCAGCAGCCAAAAAGCGGTCCTCCATTTCAATGAGCAGTTCTTC | TRBJ2-1 | . | few | TRBV14
CASSLFGGAVNEQFF | TGTGCCAGCAGCTTATTCGGGGGGGCGGTCAATGAGCAGTTCTTC | TRBJ2-1 | TRBD2 | many | TRBV7-9
CASSPLGVTEAFF | TGCGCCAGCAGCCCGTTAGGGGTCACTGAAGCTTTCTTT | TRBJ1-1 | . | . | TRBV4-1
CASSLGLPSSYNEQFF | TGCGCCAGCAGCCTGGGACTCCCGAGCTCCTACAATGAGCAGTTCTTC | TRBJ2-1 | . | . | TRBV5-1
CASSSQGTNYGYTF | TGTGCCAGCAGCTCCCAGGGTACTAACTATGGCTACACCTTC | TRBJ1-2 | . | . | TRBV12-3/TRBV12-4
CASSPNKGGARDTQYF | TGTGCTAGCAGCCCCAACAAAGGGGGCGCGAGAGATACGCAGTATTTT | TRBJ2-3 | TRBD1 | . | TRBV7-7
CASSPPRGSGAGANVLTF | TGTGCCAGCAGCCCCCCCCGTGGATCAGGGGCTGGGGCCAACGTCCTGACTTTC | TRBJ2-6 | . | once | TRBV7-3
CASSRTVNYEQYF | TGTGCCAGCAGCAGGACCGTGAACTACGAGCAGTACTTC | TRBJ2-7 | . | . | TRBV14
CSAGDRSSYEQYF | TGCAGTGCTGGGGACAGAAGCTCCTACGAGCAGTACTTC | TRBJ2-7 | TRBD1 | . | TRBV20-1
CASSRGLGGYSYEQYF | TGCGCCAGCAGCCGGGGCCTTGGCGGTTATAGCTACGAGCAGTACTTC | TRBJ2-7 | . | . | TRBV5-1
CSALSNNEQYF | TGCAGTGCTTTGTCGAACAATGAGCAGTACTTC | TRBJ2-7 | . | . | TRBV20-1
CSVEKGSSYNEQFF | TGCAGCGTTGAAAAGGGTAGCTCCTACAATGAGCAGTTCTTC | TRBJ2-1 | . | . | TRBV29-1
CASSTSMDLDEQFF | TGTGCCAGCAGTACTAGTATGGATTTGGATGAGCAGTTCTTC | TRBJ2-1 | . | . | TRBV6-1
CASSYTGGWNGYTF | TGTGCCAGCAGTTATACAGGGGGGTGGAATGGCTACACCTTC | TRBJ1-2 | TRBD1 | few | TRBV12-3/TRBV12-4
CASSMGLLGANTGELFF | TGCGCCAGCAGCATGGGACTTCTAGGCGCGAACACCGGGGAGCTGTTTTTT | TRBJ2-2 | . | . | TRBV5-1
CASSSSGDGYGYTF | TGTGCCAGCAGTTCCTCCGGGGACGGCTATGGCTACACCTTC | TRBJ1-2 | . | . | TRBV28
CASSESRGTADNSPLHF | TGTGCCAGCAGTGAATCGAGAGGGACAGCGGATAATTCACCCCTCCACTTT | TRBJ1-6 | TRBD1 | . | TRBV25-1
CASSPRLGPAQETQYF | TGCGCCAGCAGCCCAAGGTTAGGCCCAGCCCAAGAGACCCAGTACTTC | TRBJ2-5 | . | . | TRBV4-1
CASSYSTVDTQYF | TGTGCCAGCAGTTACTCGACGGTCGATACGCAGTATTTT | TRBJ2-3 | . | . | TRBV6-5
CASSYDRNTDTQYF | TGCGCCAGCAGCTACGACAGAAACACAGATACGCAGTATTTT | TRBJ2-3 | . | . | TRBV5-1
CSVDVNADTEAFF | TGCAGCGTTGACGTTAACGCGGACACTGAAGCTTTCTTT | TRBJ1-1 | . | . | TRBV29-1
CASTTGSVGYTF | TGTGCCAGCACCACGGGGTCGGTTGGCTACACCTTC | TRBJ1-2 | . | . | TRBV6-5
CATSRTWGDRAGDIQYF | TGTGCCACCAGCAGAACTTGGGGGGACAGGGCCGGGGACATTCAGTACTTC | TRBJ2-4 | TRBD1 | . | TRBV15
CAITTGGVGDTQYF | TGCGCCATCACAACAGGGGGAGTGGGAGATACGCAGTATTTT | TRBJ2-3 | TRBD1 | few | TRBV5-1